One and the same sample provided the 4 T cell receptor beta chains below, sequenced in a study of radiation and T cells in renal cell carcinoma. Sequencing used immunoSEQ multiplex PCR; TCRdb keeps in-frame clones, though not all of them. The sample records some 100,000 clones, more than 65% being singletons. Sample time point: blood 4 weeks post-SBRT, at nephrectomy. This sample's treatment: 15 Gy SBRT to primary tumor, nephrectomy 4 weeks later. The starting material was blood, obtained from a patient whose treatment included radiotherapy and nephrectomy. The receptors derive from a man between 60 and 75 years old with renal cell carcinoma.

CDR3 sequence: CASSQDHSYNEQFF. In nucleotides, the CDR3 is TGTGCCAGCAGCCAAGATCACTCCTACAATGAGCAGTTCTTC. The chain joins TRBV7-2 to TRBJ2-1; unclear D gene. This CDR3 comprises 14 residues. V lost 5 bases and J lost 0, with 8 bases in between. Germline V gene data show CDR1 as SGHTA and CDR2 as FQGNSA.

The rearrangement uses TRBV15 and TRBJ1-4; D uncertain. Germline V lookup: CDR1 LNHNV, CDR2 YYDKDF (reference sequence). With 0 bases removed from V and 0 bases from J, the gap between germline ends came to 2 bases. The CDR3 contains 14 residues. CDR3 protein: CATSRDATNEKLFF. CDR3 nucleotides: TGTGCCACCAGCAGAGACGCAACTAATGAAAAACTGTTTTTT.

This clone was seen a handful of times. This chain connects TRBV28 to TRBJ1-2; TRBD1 aligns across 9 bases. This CDR3 comprises 15 residues. Germline assignment: CDR1 MDHEN and CDR2 SYDVKM. Unmatched junction bases numbered 13, after V lost 8 bases and J lost 6 bases. CDR3 residues: CASDSGTGRLNGYTF. The CDR3 nucleotides read TGTGCCAGCGACTCCGGGACAGGGCGACTGAATGGCTACACCTTC.

This chain uses TRBV4-1 with TRBJ2-1, with 7 bases fitting TRBD2. Trimming at V came to 2 bases and at J to 4 bases, leaving 8 bases not matched to a gene. Germline V gene sequence: CDR1 MGHRA, CDR2 YSYEKL. The CDR3 is made up of 16 amino acids. The CDR3 DNA reads as TGCGCCAGCAGCCAAACTAGCGACAAGGGGTACAATGAGCAGTTCTTC. Its translation is CASSQTSDKGYNEQFF.